This TCR beta chain was found in a study of graft-versus-host responses after intestinal transplantation. Study-wide results and limits: Peak GvH clone levels in circulation were associated with early post-transplant HvG declines. GvH clones occurred in recipient marrow; some first appeared in ileum or blood.

Once graft tissue had been processed, intraepithelial and lamina propria lymphocytes were released. The CDR3 length is 15 residues. V shed 4 bases and J shed 8 bases, with 20 bases lying between them. Germline values: CDR1 SGHAT, CDR2 FQNNGV. Worth noting for this clone: Its antigen remains unknown.

Some clones are missing from TCRdb's copy, which holds only in-frame ones; the method was immunoSEQ multiplex PCR. The sample has 15,000 to 19,000 clones, 70% to 85% seen once. The sequence derives from a human patient who received an intestinal transplant, so some T cells may come from the graft donor. Sequenced material: ileum tissue, taken 14 days after transplant. The genes are TRBV11-2 and TRBJ1-2; D possibly corresponds to TRBD1 (5 bases). This chain's CDR3 is CASSWSPQRGRGYTF. Here the CDR3 DNA reads TGTGCCAGCAGCTGGTCCCCGCAGAGGGGTCGGGGCTACACCTTC.